These T cell receptor beta chains were read from a single sample in a study of blood T cell repertoires in COVID-19. Produced via immunoSEQ multiplex PCR; TCRdb's table is partial and in-frame only. In the table there are 150,000 or so clones, approximately 81% of which are singletons. Sequencing was done on a sample of PBMCs or T cells enriched from blood (not recorded which). The receptors come from a man in his sixties who had recovered from COVID-19. Each CDR3 is given with its conserved first and last residue. The order of the fields is V gene, CDR3 protein.

TRBV11-2 CASPPGGAKKNTGELFF
TRBV7-2 CASSLSGTNTYEQYF
TRBV5-6 CASSSPAGFNSPLHF
TRBV19 CASSQRTGLYNSPLHF
TRBV10-3 CATRMRETGYNEQFF
TRBV28 CASSPRTGLLGYTF
TRBV19 CASSIGPGQGGDQPQHF
TRBV7-2 CASSLERRASDLYGYTF
TRBV9 CASSVGRQPNEKLFF
TRBV30 CAYQGGPYEQYF
TRBV5-6 CASSSGGPRGVSPLHF
TRBV19 CASSTAGLLAGNTIYF
TRBV7-2 CASSFTPGLTYEQYF
TRBV19 CASSIGSVPLEQFF
TRBV27 CASSLNRGYYNSPLHF
TRBV7-8 CASSARDISYEQYF
TRBV30 CAWRRDSASYEQYF
TRBV6-5 CASSLSQTSTYEQYF
TRBV19 CASSIDAGGNSPLHF
TRBV5-4 CASSLEILAGGDTDTQYF
TRBV9 CASSATSGNTDTQYF
TRBV13 CASSSNVGGRNTIYF
TRBV20-1 CSASDDRGSGNTIYF
TRBV19 CASSRGGGQGGYEQYF
TRBV28 CASSFYDSLQKNIQYF
TRBV6-5 CASSRLAGGHNEQFF
TRBV7-2 CASSFRGGGTGELFF
TRBV5-8 CASSLVHLRGSYEQYF
TRBV7-8 CASSPTSGRSYEQYF
TRBV19 CASSNSGGVGETQYF
TRBV5-1 CASSYRGVKSDEQYF
TRBV28 CASFEHATDTQYF
TRBV7-8 CASSLWRQPGAYGYTF
TRBV10-1 CASSENEERCPPKIRDEQYF
TRBV30 CAWSAVLDSPLHF
TRBV4-1 CASSHLGQGSQPQHF
TRBV20-1 CSASQLRGTSTDTQYF
TRBV18 CASSPSLSSSNTEAFF
TRBV28 CASSLGTGAGDTQYF
TRBV6-5 CASSLVGAFDALHF
TRBV6-5 CASSRGGKAGNTIYF
TRBV9 CASSVGGPSYEQYF